This T cell receptor (beta chain) was captured in a study of T cell changes during pregnancy in multiple sclerosis. Here immunoSEQ multiplex PCR was the method, and the copy in TCRdb shows in-frame clones only, minus some. The table includes tens of thousands of clones, more than 90% detected once. Trimming shortened V by 0 bases and J by 1 base, and 10 bases separated the two germline ends. CDR1 is MGHRA, CDR2 YSYEKL, per germline. The CDR3 runs 16 residues. The TCR originated in a female donor with multiple sclerosis, enrolled in a pregnancy study. The V call is TRBV4-1, the J call TRBJ2-1; TRBD2 is a possible D gene (5 bases). The source was CD8+ T cells from peripheral blood mononuclear cells, collected after pregnancy. The CDR3 region has the DNA TGCGCCAGCAGCCAAGATCAAGCGGAGTCCTACAATGAGCAGTTCTTC. It yields the protein CASSQDQAESYNEQFF.